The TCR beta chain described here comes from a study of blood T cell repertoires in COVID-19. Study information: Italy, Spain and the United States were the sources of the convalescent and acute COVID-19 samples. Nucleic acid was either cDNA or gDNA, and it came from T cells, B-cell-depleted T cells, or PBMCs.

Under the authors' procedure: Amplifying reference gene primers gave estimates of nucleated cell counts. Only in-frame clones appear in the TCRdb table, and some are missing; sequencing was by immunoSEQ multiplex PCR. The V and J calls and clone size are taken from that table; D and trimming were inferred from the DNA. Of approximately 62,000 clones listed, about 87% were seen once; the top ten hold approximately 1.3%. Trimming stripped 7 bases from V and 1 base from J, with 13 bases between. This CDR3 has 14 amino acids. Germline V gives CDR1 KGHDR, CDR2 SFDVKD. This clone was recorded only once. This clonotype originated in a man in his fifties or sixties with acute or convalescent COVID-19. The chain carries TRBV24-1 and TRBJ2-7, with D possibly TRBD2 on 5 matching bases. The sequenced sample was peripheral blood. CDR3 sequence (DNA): TGTGCCACCAGCCAAAGCGGTCTGTCCTACGAGCAGTACTTC. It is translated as CATSQSGLSYEQYF.